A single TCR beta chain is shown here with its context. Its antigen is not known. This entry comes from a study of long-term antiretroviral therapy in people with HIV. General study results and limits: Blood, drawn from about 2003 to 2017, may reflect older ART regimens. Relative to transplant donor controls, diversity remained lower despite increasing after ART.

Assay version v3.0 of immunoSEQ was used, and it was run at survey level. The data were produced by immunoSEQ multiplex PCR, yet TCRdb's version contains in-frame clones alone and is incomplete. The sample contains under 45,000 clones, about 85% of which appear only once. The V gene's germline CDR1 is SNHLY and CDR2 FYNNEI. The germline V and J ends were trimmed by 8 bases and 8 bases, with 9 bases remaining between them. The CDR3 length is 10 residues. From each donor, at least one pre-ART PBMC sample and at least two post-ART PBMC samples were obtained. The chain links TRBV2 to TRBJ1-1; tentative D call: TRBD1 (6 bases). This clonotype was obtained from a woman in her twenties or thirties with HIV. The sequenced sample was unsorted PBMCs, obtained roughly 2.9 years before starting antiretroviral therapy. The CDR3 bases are TGTGCCAGCCGAGGGACAGAAGCTTTCTTT. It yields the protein CASRGTEAFF.